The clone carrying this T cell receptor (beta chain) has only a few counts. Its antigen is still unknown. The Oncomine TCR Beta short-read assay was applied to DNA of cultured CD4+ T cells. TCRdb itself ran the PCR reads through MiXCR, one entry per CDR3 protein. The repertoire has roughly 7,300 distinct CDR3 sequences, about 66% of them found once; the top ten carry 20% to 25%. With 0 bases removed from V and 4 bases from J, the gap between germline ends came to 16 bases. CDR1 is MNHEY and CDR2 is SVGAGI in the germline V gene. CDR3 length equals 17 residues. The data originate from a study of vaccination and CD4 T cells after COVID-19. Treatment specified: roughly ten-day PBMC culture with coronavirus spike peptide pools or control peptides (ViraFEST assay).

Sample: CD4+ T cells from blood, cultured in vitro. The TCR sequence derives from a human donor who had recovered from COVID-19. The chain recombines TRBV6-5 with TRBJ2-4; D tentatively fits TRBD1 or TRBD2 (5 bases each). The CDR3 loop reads CASSYSGRIGTKNIQYF. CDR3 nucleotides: TGTGCCAGCAGTTACTCGGGACGCATTGGAACAAAAAACATTCAGTACTTC.